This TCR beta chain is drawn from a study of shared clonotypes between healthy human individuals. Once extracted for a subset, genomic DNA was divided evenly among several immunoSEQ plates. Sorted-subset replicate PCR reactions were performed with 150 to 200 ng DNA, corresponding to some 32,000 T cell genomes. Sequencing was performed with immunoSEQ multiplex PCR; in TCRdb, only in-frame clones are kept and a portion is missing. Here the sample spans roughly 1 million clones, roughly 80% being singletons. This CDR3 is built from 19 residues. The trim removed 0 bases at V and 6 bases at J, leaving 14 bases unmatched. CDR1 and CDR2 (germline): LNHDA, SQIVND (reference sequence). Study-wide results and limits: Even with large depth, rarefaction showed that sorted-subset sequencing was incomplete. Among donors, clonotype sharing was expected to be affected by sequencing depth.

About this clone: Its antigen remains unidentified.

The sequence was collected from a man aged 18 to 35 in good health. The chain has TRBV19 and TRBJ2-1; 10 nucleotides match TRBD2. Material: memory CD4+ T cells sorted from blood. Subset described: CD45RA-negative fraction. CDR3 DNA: TGTGCCAGTAGTATAGATTTGGGGGATGCTAGCGGGAGAATCAATGAGCAGTTCTTC. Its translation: CASSIDLGDASGRINEQFF.